This T cell receptor beta chain appears in the sequencing data of a study of blood T cell repertoires in COVID-19. Study-wide background: Samples taken during acute and convalescent COVID-19 were collected in the United States, Italy and Spain. The cDNA or gDNA used as material had been derived from T cells, B-cell-depleted T cells, or PBMCs.

Here immunoSEQ multiplex PCR was the method, and the copy in TCRdb shows in-frame clones only, minus some. This sample has about 260,000 clones, with about 90% found just once. V shed 1 base and J 1 base; nucleotides not matched to a gene: 1. The CDR3 runs 15 residues. Germline loops: CDR1 KGHDR, CDR2 SFDVKD. This sequence originates from a woman in her thirties with acute COVID-19. Sequenced input: PBMCs or T cells enriched from blood (not recorded which). V gene TRBV24-1 combines with J gene TRBJ2-5; 8 nucleotides match TRBD1. The CDR3 loop reads CATSDFGQGQETQYF. In DNA, the CDR3 is TGTGCCACCAGTGATTTCGGACAGGGCCAAGAGACCCAGTACTTC.